What follows are 18 T cell receptor beta chains derived from one specimen sequenced in a study of blood T cell repertoires in COVID-19. This table comes from immunoSEQ multiplex PCR, and its TCRdb copy is limited to in-frame clones, with some not included. The sample holds 210,000 or so clones, approximately 80% seen once. Sequencing was performed on PBMCs or T cells enriched from blood (not recorded which). These receptors all stem from a man in his thirties or forties with acute COVID-19.

The chain has TRBV28 and TRBJ1-2; unclear D gene. CDR1 MDHEN and CDR2 SYDVKM come from the germline V gene. V lost 8 bases and J lost 4, with 8 bases in between. This CDR3 comprises 11 residues. The DNA of the CDR3 is TGTGCCAGCTTATCAGGCTATGGCTACACCTTC. The encoded protein is CASLSGYGYTF.

The chain has TRBV7-9 and TRBJ1-5, with D tentatively TRBD1 (6 bases). CDR3 length: 19 amino acids. Germline values: CDR1 SEHNR, CDR2 FQNEAQ (reference sequence). Trimming left V 3 bases short and J 0 bases short, with 21 bases between. The CDR3 here is CASSLILGREGHSNQPQHF. The CDR3 coding sequence is TGTGCCAGCAGCTTGATATTAGGGCGGGAGGGACATAGCAATCAGCCCCAGCATTTT.

This clone appeared once. The V call is TRBV7-2, the J call TRBJ2-1; TRBD1 matches at 7 bases. The CDR3 contains 15 residues. The germline gives CDR1 SGHTA, CDR2 FQGNSA. V lost 1 base to trimming and J lost 9 bases; unmatched junction nucleotides: 9. Here the CDR3 DNA reads TGTGCCAGCAGCTTAGAGGGACAGCTACATAGTGAGCAGTTCTTC. It specifies CASSLEGQLHSEQFF.

The chain uses TRBV19 and TRBJ1-2; 8 bases map to TRBD1. CDR1 is LNHDA and CDR2 is SQIVND in the germline V gene (reference sequence). The V gene end was trimmed by 5 bases and the J gene end by 2 bases; junction bases not matched to a gene: 10. This CDR3 comprises 16 residues. The CDR3 DNA follows: TGTGCCAGTAGTCCCCCGGACAGGGCGTCAAACTATGGCTACACCTTC. This codes for CASSPPDRASNYGYTF.

This clone has just a few counts. The J gene is TRBJ1-5, the V gene TRBV3-1 (or the pseudogene TRBV3-2); D is uncertain. Deletions cut 4 bases from V and 0 bases from J, with 13 bases between. The CDR3 is 16 residues long. Per germline, CDR1 LGHDT and CDR2 YNNKEL (reference sequence). This CDR3 is CASSPSGVNSNQPQHF. As DNA, the CDR3 is TGTGCCAGCAGCCCATCGGGTGTGAATAGCAATCAGCCCCAGCATTTT.

This chain joins TRBV7-3 and TRBJ2-1; D possibly corresponds to TRBD1 (5 bases). CDR3 length: 14 residues. Trimming shortened V by 6 bases and J by 3 bases, and 12 bases separated the two germline ends. Germline values: CDR1 SGHTA, CDR2 FQGTGA. The chain's CDR3 is CASSEDTLYNEQFF. The DNA of the CDR3 is TGTGCCAGCAGTGAGGACACCCTCTACAATGAGCAGTTCTTC.

This clone came up a few times. The V and J genes are TRBV5-1 and TRBJ1-3, with 8 bases lining up with TRBD1. Per germline, CDR1 SGHRS and CDR2 YFSETQ. The CDR3 loop spans 18 amino acids. J gave up 0 bases and V 4 bases, and 12 bases lay outside the gene matches. Here the CDR3 DNA reads TGCGCCAGCAGCCTAAGAGACGGACAGGGCTACTCTGGAAACACCATATATTTT. This sequence encodes CASSLRDGQGYSGNTIYF.

The chain combines TRBV30 with TRBJ1-5; D gene ambiguous. In germline, CDR1 is GTSNPN, CDR2 SVGIG (reference sequence). CDR3 length: 13 residues. V lost 5 bases and J 2 bases, leaving 10 bases between the germline ends. The CDR3 DNA sequence: TGTGCCTGGGGACTTAGCGGCAATCAGCCCCAGCATTTT. It codes for CAWGLSGNQPQHF.

The gene calls are TRBV13 and TRBJ1-2; 8 bases fit TRBD1. Trimming removed 10 bases from V and 5 bases from J; junction bases left unmatched: 12. This CDR3 is built from 14 residues. Germline V gives CDR1 PRHDT, CDR2 FYEKMQ (reference sequence). CDR3: CATQGAQSRYGYTF. The CDR3 region has the DNA TGTGCCACGCAGGGGGCGCAATCTCGGTATGGCTACACCTTC.

This clone was observed once. This chain uses TRBV7-9 with TRBJ2-5; tentative D call: TRBD2 (5 bases). Germline V gives CDR1 SEHNR, CDR2 FQNEAQ (reference sequence). V was trimmed by 10 bases and J by 3 bases, leaving 15 bases between them. The CDR3 length is 13 residues. CDR3 in amino acids: CATSGLTKETQYF. The CDR3 DNA follows: TGTGCCACCTCCGGACTGACGAAAGAGACCCAGTACTTC.

This chain joins TRBV19 and TRBJ2-3; 12 bases map to TRBD1. From germline, CDR1 is LNHDA and CDR2 SQIVND (reference sequence). The V gene end was trimmed by 8 bases and the J gene end by 5 bases; junction bases not matched to a gene: 5. The CDR3 runs 14 residues. CDR3 in amino acids: CASRDRGLKDTQYF. The CDR3 DNA is TGTGCCAGTCGGGACAGGGGGCTTAAAGATACGCAGTATTTT.

The chain links TRBV6-5 to TRBJ1-1; the D is unclear. This CDR3 region has 10 residues. V dropped 8 bases and J dropped 11 bases, with 12 bases sitting between them. Per the germline V gene, CDR1 is MNHEY and CDR2 is SVGAGI. CDR3 residues: CASRSVGAFF. DNA of the CDR3: TGTGCCAGCCGGAGTGTGGGTGCTTTCTTT.

The chain combines TRBV4-1 with TRBJ2-1, with TRBD1 identical over 11 bases. The V and J ends lost 0 bases and 7 bases, in that order; junction bases with no gene match: 5. The CDR3 has 16 residues. Germline V gene data show CDR1 as MGHRA and CDR2 as YSYEKL. The CDR3 reads CASSQEGTGGGNEQFF. The CDR3 nucleotides read TGCGCCAGCAGCCAAGAGGGGACAGGGGGTGGGAATGAGCAGTTCTTC.

This clone was detected many times. The CDR3 region has the DNA TGTGCCAGCAGTTTCCCAAGACAGGGGGCAGCTTTCTTT. Translation gives CASSFPRQGAAFF. This chain connects TRBV28 to TRBJ1-1; 10 bases agree with TRBD1. Germline loops: CDR1 MDHEN, CDR2 SYDVKM. J gave up 10 bases and V 3 bases, and 5 bases lay outside the gene matches. This CDR3 has 13 amino acids.

J is TRBJ1-6 and V is TRBV6-5, with TRBD1 as a possible D gene (5 bases). CDR1 MNHEY and CDR2 SVGAGI come from the germline V gene. Trimming pared 4 bases from V and 14 bases from J, leaving 12 bases between. The CDR3 spans 12 residues. CDR3 residues: CASSFAGGSLHF. CDR3 bases: TGTGCCAGCAGTTTCGCTGGGGGGTCCCTCCACTTT.

The chain joins TRBV7-9 to TRBJ1-5, with a possible D match to TRBD1 (5 bases). The CDR3 loop spans 14 amino acids. Deletions cut 5 bases from V and 1 base from J, with 9 bases between. In germline, CDR1 is SEHNR, CDR2 FQNEAQ (reference sequence). The DNA for the CDR3 is TGTGCCAGCAGCGGCGGGACCAGCAATCAGCCCCAGCATTTT. This translates into CASSGGTSNQPQHF.

This clone was detected a few times. The chain uses TRBV19 and TRBJ1-4, with D perhaps TRBD1 (6 bases). Deletions cut 5 bases from V and 7 bases from J, with 17 bases between. From germline, CDR1 is LNHDA and CDR2 SQIVND (reference sequence). The CDR3 totals 15 residues. The CDR3 protein is CASSPITGMGEKLFF. The CDR3 region has the DNA TGTGCCAGTAGTCCCATAACAGGGATGGGTGAAAAACTGTTTTTT.

The rearrangement uses TRBV2 and TRBJ2-5; 12 nucleotides align to TRBD2. V lost 4 bases and J lost 2; bases outside the gene matches: 2. CDR1 is SNHLY and CDR2 is FYNNEI in the germline V gene. The CDR3 length is 15 residues. The CDR3 DNA is TGTGCCAGCAGTGGAGGACTAGCGGGGCAAGAGACCCAGTACTTC. This gives the protein CASSGGLAGQETQYF.